The entry below gives a single TCR beta chain sequence along with its context. This sample stems from a study of cytomegalovirus exposure and HLA in healthy donors. Amplification used 60 Vbeta primers and 13 Jbeta primers. Libraries were prepared by immunoSEQ multiplex PCR; TCRdb keeps only in-frame clonotypes and omits some of them. Of approximately 95,000 clones detected, around four fifths appear once; the ten largest clones hold over 3.5%. Trimming cost V 7 bases and J 6 bases, with 10 bases left between them. CDR3 size: 13 residues. The germline V gene has CDR1 MNHEY and CDR2 SVGAGI. The V gene is TRBV6-5, the J gene TRBJ1-6, with a weak D call TRBD1 (5 bases). This sequence originates from a woman aged 40 to 49 in good health and CMV-seropositive. Sequenced material: PBMCs. The CDR3 region has the DNA TGTGCCAGCAAGGGGAGGAGTAATTCACCCCTCCACTTT. Translated: CASKGRSNSPLHF.